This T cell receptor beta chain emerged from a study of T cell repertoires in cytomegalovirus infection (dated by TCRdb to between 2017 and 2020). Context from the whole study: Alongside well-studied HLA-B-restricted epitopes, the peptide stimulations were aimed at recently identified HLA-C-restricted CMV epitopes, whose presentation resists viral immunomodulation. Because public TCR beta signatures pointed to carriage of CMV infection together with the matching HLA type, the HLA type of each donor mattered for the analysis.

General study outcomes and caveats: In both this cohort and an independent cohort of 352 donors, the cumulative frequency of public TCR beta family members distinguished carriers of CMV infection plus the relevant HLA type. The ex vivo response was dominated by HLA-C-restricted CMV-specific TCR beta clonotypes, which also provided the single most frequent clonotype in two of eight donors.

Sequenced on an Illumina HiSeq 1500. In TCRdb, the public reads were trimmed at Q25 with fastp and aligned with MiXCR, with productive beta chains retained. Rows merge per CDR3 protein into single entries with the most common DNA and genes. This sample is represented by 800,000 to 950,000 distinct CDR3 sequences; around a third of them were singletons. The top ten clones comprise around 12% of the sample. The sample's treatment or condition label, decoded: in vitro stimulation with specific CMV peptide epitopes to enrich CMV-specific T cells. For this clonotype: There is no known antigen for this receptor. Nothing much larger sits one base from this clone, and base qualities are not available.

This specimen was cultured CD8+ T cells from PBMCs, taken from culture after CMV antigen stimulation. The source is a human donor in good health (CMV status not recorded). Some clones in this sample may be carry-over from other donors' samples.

The bases are TGTGCCAGCTGCTGCTCGAAGGGGGCCCCTCTCAAGCAGTACGTC. This codes for CASCCSKGAPLKQYV. The chain uses TRBV18 and TRBJ2-7, with 7 bases aligning to TRBD1. The CDR3 has 15 amino acids, counting the end cysteine and valine. Of all the DNA, just the CDR3 is kept, 45 bases in frame from base 1. V is trimmed back by 7 bases and J by 8 bases, and the junction contains 17 bases that no gene match accounts for. Via the germline V gene, CDR1 is KGHSH and CDR2 LQKENI.